This T cell receptor beta chain was identified during a study of OX40 agonist ivuxolimab in advanced cancers. Study conclusions and caveats: On average, CD8+ T cells had more expanded clones than CD4+.

Per the germline V gene, CDR1 is LNHDA and CDR2 is SQIVND (reference sequence). The CDR3 runs 17 residues. Trimming shortened V by 5 bases and J by 0 bases, and 19 bases separated the two germline ends. To note about this clone: No antigen is known for it.

Generated by immunoSEQ multiplex PCR, the TCRdb table keeps only in-frame clones and is missing some. The sample has about 18,000 clones; about 80% are singletons. This receptor was identified in an adult with an advanced solid tumor such as melanoma, head and neck, liver or kidney cancer. The sequencing here drew on CD4+ or CD8+ T cells sorted from blood, taken in a trial of the OX40 agonist ivuxolimab. The rearrangement uses TRBV19 and TRBJ2-5; a possible D gene is TRBD2 (6 bases). CDR3 nucleotide sequence: TGTGCCAGTAGTCCGGGACTTCCCGATTCCCACCAAGAGACCCAGTACTTC. The encoded protein is CASSPGLPDSHQETQYF.